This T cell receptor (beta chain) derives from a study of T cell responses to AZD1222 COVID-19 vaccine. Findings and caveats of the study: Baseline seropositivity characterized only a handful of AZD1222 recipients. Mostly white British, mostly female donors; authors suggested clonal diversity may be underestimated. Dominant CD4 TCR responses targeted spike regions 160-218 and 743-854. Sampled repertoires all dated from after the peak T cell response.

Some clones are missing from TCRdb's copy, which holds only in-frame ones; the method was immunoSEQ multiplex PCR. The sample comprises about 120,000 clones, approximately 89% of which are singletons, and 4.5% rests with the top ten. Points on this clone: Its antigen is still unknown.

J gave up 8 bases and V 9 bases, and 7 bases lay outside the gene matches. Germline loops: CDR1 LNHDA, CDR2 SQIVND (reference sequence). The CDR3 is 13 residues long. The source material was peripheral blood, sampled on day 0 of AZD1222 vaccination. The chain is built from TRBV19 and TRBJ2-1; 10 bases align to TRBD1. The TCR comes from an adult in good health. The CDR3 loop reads CASAGTGVDEQFF. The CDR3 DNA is TGTGCCAGCGCCGGGACAGGGGTCGATGAGCAGTTCTTC. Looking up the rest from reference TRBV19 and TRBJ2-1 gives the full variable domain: DGGITQSPKYLFRKEGQNVTLSCEQNLNHDAMYWYRQDPGQGLRLIYYSQIVNDFQKGDIAEGYSVSREKKESFPLTVTSAQKNPTAFYLCASAGTGVDEQFFGPGTRLTVL.